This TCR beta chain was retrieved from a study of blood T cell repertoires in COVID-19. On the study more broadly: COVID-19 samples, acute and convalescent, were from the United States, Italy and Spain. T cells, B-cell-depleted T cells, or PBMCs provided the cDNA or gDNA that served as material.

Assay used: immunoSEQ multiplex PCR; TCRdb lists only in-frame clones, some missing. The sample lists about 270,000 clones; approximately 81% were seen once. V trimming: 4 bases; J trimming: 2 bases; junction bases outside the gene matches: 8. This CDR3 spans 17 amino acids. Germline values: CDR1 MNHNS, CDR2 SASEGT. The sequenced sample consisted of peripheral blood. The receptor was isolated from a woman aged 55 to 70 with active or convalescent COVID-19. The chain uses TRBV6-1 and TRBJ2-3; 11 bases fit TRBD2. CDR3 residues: CASSVVAGGSVTDTQYF. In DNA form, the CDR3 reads TGTGCCAGCAGTGTCGTAGCGGGGGGGTCTGTCACAGATACGCAGTATTTT.